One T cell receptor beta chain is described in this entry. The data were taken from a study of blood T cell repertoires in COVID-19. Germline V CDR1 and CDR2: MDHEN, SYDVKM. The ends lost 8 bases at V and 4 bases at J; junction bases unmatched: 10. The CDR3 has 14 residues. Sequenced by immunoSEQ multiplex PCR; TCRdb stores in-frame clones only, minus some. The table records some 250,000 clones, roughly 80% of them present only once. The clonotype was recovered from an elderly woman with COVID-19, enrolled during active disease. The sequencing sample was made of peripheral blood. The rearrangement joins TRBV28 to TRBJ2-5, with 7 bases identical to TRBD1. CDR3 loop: CASEGGRIRETQYF. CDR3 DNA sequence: TGTGCCAGCGAAGGGGGCAGGATCCGAGAGACCCAGTACTTC.